This TCR beta chain was obtained from a study of radiation and T cells in renal cell carcinoma. The study's findings and limits: In blood, top tumor clones expanded by 2 weeks, shrinking by 4.

Generated by immunoSEQ multiplex PCR, the TCRdb table keeps only in-frame clones and is missing some. The sample gives 100,000 or so clones, approximately 86% of which show up once; approximately 8% is in the top ten. Described time point: baseline pretreatment blood. Documented treatment: 15 Gy SBRT to primary tumor, nephrectomy 4 weeks later. Blood was sampled at baseline, 2 weeks and 4 weeks after SBRT. The patient's renal cell carcinoma had clear cell pathology. As to this clone: Its antigen remains unknown.

V lost 3 bases to trimming and J lost 4 bases, with 9 bases between them. The CDR3 runs 13 residues. Germline CDR1 and CDR2: KGHSH and LQKENI. The specimen was blood, collected from a patient whose treatment included radiotherapy and nephrectomy. The clonotype originates from a man over 45 with renal cell carcinoma. V and J are TRBV18 and TRBJ1-1; D gene unclear. Here the CDR3 reads CASSPREFTEAFF. Here the CDR3 DNA reads TGTGCCAGCTCACCGAGGGAGTTCACTGAAGCTTTCTTT.